This T cell receptor beta chain came from a study of shared clonotypes between healthy human individuals. Profiled with immunoSEQ multiplex PCR; TCRdb holds only in-frame clones, not every one. The sample comprises around 500,000 clones, more than 75% of which are singletons, and about 12% rests with the top ten. Sequencing was carried out using PBMCs. This receptor was taken from a woman between 40 and 55 years old in good health. Some clones in this sample may be carry-over from other donors' samples.

CDR3 loop: CASSLATSGSIVDEQFF. CDR3 sequence (DNA): TGTGCCAGCAGCTTGGCTACTAGCGGGAGCATTGTCGATGAGCAGTTCTTC. This chain joins TRBV5-8 and TRBJ2-1; 11 bases are a match to TRBD2. Trimming at V came to 0 bases and at J to 8 bases, leaving 10 bases not matched to a gene. Per germline, CDR1 SGHTS and CDR2 YDEGEE. The CDR3 has 17 residues.